This TCR beta chain comes out of a study of T cell repertoires in cytomegalovirus infection. Each CDR3 protein is one row after TCRdb ran MiXCR on the reads. The sample includes some 300,000 distinct CDR3 sequences, about a tenth seen only once; the top ten take about 2.3%. This clonotype occurred many times. J lost 2 bases, V lost 4 bases, and 3 bases had no gene match. Germline V CDR1 and CDR2: MGHRA, YSYEKL. CDR3 length equals 15 residues. This receptor was taken from a human donor in good health (CMV status not recorded). Some clones in this sample may be carry-over from other donors' samples. What was sequenced was PBMCs. The gene calls are TRBV4-1 and TRBJ2-3, with 10 bases identical to TRBD1. CDR3 protein: CASSLGQGNTDTQYF. The CDR3 nucleotides are TGCGCCAGCAGCCTGGGACAGGGGAACACAGATACGCAGTATTTT.